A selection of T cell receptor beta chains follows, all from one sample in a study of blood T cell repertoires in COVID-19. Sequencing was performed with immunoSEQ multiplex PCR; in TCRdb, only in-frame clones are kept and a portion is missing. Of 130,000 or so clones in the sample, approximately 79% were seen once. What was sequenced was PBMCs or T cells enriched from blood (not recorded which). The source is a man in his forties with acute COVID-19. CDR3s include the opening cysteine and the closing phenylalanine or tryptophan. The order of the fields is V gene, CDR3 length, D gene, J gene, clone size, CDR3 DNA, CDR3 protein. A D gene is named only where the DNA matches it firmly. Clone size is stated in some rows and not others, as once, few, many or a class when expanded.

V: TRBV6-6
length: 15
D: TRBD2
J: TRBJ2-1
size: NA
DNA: TGTGCCAGCTTGCGCGGGAGGGATGGATACAATGAGCAGTTCTTC
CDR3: CASLRGRDGYNEQFF

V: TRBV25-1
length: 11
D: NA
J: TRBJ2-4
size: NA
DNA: TGTGCCAGCAGAAAACAGAACATTCAGTACTTC
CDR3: CASRKQNIQYF

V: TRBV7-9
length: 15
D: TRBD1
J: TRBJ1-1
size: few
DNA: TGTGCCAGCAGCTTAGGTACAGGGGTTGGCACTGAAGCTTTCTTT
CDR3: CASSLGTGVGTEAFF

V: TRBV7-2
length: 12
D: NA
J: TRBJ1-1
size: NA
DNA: TGTGCCAGCAGCTCCCACGGGGCTGAAGCTTTCTTT
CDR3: CASSSHGAEAFF

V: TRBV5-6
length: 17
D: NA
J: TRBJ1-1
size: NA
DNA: TGTGCCAGCAGCTTGAAAGGCAGGGAAAGGTGGGGCACTGAAGCTTTCTTT
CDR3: CASSLKGRERWGTEAFF

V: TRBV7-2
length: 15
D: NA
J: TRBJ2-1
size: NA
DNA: TGTGCCAGCAGCTTGCAACAGAGCTCCTACAATGAGCAGTTCTTC
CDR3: CASSLQQSSYNEQFF

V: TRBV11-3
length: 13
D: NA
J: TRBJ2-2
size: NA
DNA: TGTGCCAGCAGCTTATCTTCGGCCGGGGAGCTGTTTTTT
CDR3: CASSLSSAGELFF

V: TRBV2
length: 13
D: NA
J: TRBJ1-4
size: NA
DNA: TGTGCCAGCACGCAGGGGAGGGATGAAAAACTGTTTTTT
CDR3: CASTQGRDEKLFF

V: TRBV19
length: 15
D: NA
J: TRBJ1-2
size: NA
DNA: TGTGCCAGTAGTGGGGGCCCAGGTGCCCTCGGTGGCTACACCTTC
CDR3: CASSGGPGALGGYTF

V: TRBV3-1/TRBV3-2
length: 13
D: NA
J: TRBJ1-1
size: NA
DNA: TGTGCCAGCAGCCAACTAGCCGGGACTGAAGCTTTCTTT
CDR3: CASSQLAGTEAFF

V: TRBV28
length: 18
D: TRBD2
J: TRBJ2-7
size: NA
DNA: TGTGCCAGCAGCCTAGGGGGGTTAGCGGGAGGAATCACCTACGAGCAGTACTTC
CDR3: CASSLGGLAGGITYEQYF

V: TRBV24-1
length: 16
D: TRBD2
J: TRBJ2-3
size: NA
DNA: TGTGCCACCAGTGATTCCGGGACTAGCATGCCAGATACGCAGTATTTT
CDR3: CATSDSGTSMPDTQYF

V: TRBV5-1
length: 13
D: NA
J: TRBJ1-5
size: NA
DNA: TGCGCCAGCAGCTTGGAAGGGGTTCAGCCCCAGCATTTT
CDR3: CASSLEGVQPQHF

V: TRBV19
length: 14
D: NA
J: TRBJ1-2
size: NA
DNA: TGTGCCAGTAGCCGCCGGGACAACGACTATGGCTACACCTTC
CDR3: CASSRRDNDYGYTF

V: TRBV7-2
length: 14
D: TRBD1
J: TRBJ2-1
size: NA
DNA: TGTGCCAGCAGCCTATCCGGGACAGGGAATGAGCAGTTCTTC
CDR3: CASSLSGTGNEQFF

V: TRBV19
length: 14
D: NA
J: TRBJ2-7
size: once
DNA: TGTGCCACCGTTGGCGGGGCAGGGGGACACGAGCAGTACTTC
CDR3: CATVGGAGGHEQYF

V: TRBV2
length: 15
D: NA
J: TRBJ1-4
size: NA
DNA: TGTGCCAGCAAGAGAGGGGAGCGGGCTAATGAAAAACTGTTTTTT
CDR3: CASKRGERANEKLFF

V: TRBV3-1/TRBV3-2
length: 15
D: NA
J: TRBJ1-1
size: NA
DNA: TGTGCCAGCAGCCACGGGGGGGTAGCGGGCGCTGAAGCTTTCTTT
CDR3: CASSHGGVAGAEAFF

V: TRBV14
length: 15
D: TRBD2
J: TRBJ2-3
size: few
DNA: TGTGCCAGCAGCCAACACGGGGGGGTAACAGATACGCAGTATTTT
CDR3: CASSQHGGVTDTQYF

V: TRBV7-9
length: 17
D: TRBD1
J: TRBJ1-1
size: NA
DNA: TGTGCCAGCAGCCTAGGACAGGGAACAGGTTCAGACACTGAAGCTTTCTTT
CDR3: CASSLGQGTGSDTEAFF

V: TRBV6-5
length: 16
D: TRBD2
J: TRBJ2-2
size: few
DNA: TGTGCCAGCAGTTCCTTTAGCGGGGTGAACACCGGGGAGCTGTTTTTT
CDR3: CASSSFSGVNTGELFF

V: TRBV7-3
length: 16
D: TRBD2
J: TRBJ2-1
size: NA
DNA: TGTGCCAGCGGATTTGATGGGACTAGCACGGGAAATGAGCAGTTCTTC
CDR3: CASGFDGTSTGNEQFF